Below are 7 T cell receptor beta chains sequenced from a single sample in a study of cytomegalovirus exposure and HLA in healthy donors. A multiplex PCR was run with 60 Vbeta primers and 13 Jbeta primers. Libraries were prepared by immunoSEQ multiplex PCR; TCRdb keeps only in-frame clonotypes and omits some of them. The sample carries 150,000 to 200,000 clones, about 85% recorded once. The sequenced material came from PBMCs. These receptors all come from a man aged 18 to 30 in good health and CMV-seropositive.

Details on this clone: An end of the junction does not agree with germline; a read error may underlie this. The rearrangement links TRBV4-1 to TRBJ2-4; a weak D match, TRBD2 (6 bases). CDR1 MGHRA and CDR2 YSYEKL come from the germline V gene. CDR3 length equals 17 residues. The CDR3 is CASSQQPGLGAKNSQYF. CDR3 in DNA: TGCGCCAGCAGCCAACAACCGGGACTCGGGGCCAAAAACAGTCAGTACTTC.

This rearrangement joins TRBV5-1 to TRBJ2-7, with D perhaps TRBD1 (6 bases). The CDR3 consists of 15 residues. V shed 1 base and J shed 2 bases, with 13 bases lying between them. Germline V lookup: CDR1 SGHRS, CDR2 YFSETQ. The CDR3 region has the DNA TGCGCCAGCAGCTTGACAGGGAAGAGGACCTACGAGCAGTACTTC. Its protein is CASSLTGKRTYEQYF.

The chain is built from TRBV6-1 and TRBJ1-1; D is uncertain. This CDR3 is built from 13 residues. Per germline, CDR1 MNHNS and CDR2 SASEGT. Trimming pared 0 bases from V and 1 base from J, leaving 3 bases between. The DNA for the CDR3 is TGTGCCAGCAGTGAAGCCGGGAACACTGAAGCTTTCTTT. Its protein is CASSEAGNTEAFF.

This chain joins TRBV5-4 and TRBJ2-5; D possibly corresponds to TRBD2 (5 bases). The CDR3 loop spans 14 amino acids. CDR1 SGHNT and CDR2 YYREEE come from the germline V gene (reference sequence). The ends were cut back, 4 bases at V and 2 bases at J, with 12 bases in the middle. The CDR3 here is CASSPGENQETQYF. The DNA for the CDR3 is TGTGCCAGCAGCCCCGGGGAGAATCAAGAGACCCAGTACTTC.

The chain combines TRBV4-3 with TRBJ1-2, with TRBD1 identical over 10 bases. The CDR3 is 17 amino acids. The J segment lost 8 bases and the V segment lost 0 bases, leaving 12 bases of the junction unmatched. Germline V gene sequence: CDR1 LGHNA, CDR2 YSLEER. Here the CDR3 reads CASSQDGSGTGVRGYTF. CDR3 sequence (DNA): TGCGCCAGCAGCCAAGACGGGTCCGGGACAGGGGTTCGGGGCTACACCTTC.

The genes are TRBV18 and TRBJ1-3; D possibly corresponds to TRBD1 (5 bases). The germline CDR1 and CDR2 sequences are KGHSH and LQKENI. CDR3 length equals 17 residues. With 2 bases removed from V and 0 bases from J, the gap between germline ends came to 14 bases. This CDR3 is CASSPVGAAISGNTIYF. The CDR3 region has the DNA TGTGCCAGCTCACCAGTTGGGGCGGCCATCTCTGGAAACACCATATATTTT.

The V and J genes are TRBV5-5 and TRBJ2-7; D not resolved. This CDR3 is built from 13 residues. V lost 2 bases and J lost 3, with 9 bases in between. CDR1 and CDR2 from the germline V gene are SGHKS and YYEKEE (reference sequence). CDR3 in amino acids: CASSFQDLYEQYF. The CDR3 DNA is TGTGCCAGCAGCTTTCAGGATCTCTACGAGCAGTACTTC.